This T cell receptor (beta chain) originates from a study of T cells in Graves' hyperthyroidism and ophthalmopathy. Study-level background: Before treatment of any kind, peripheral blood was taken at initial diagnosis.

The germline gives CDR1 MDHEN, CDR2 SYDVKM. The CDR3 length is 14 residues. The V and J ends lost 2 bases and 5 bases respectively, with 10 bases between them. This clonotype was detected many times. Clinical symptoms, serum thyroxine and TRAb, thyroid ultrasound and orbital computed tomography were used for the diagnoses. The PBMCs studied were ones that came from 9 to 10 ml fresh peripheral blood. The CDR3 regions of TCR beta were amplified from RNA transcripts. First-round RT-PCR of the TCR CDR3 relied on the HTBI primer set. TCRdb reprocessed the multiplex PCR reads with MiXCR, giving one entry per CDR3 protein. The sample yields 300,000 to 400,000 distinct CDR3 sequences, around 14% seen once.

The V and J genes are TRBV28 and TRBJ2-1, with a weak D call TRBD2 (6 bases). This clonotype was obtained from a young woman with Graves' hyperthyroidism. The source material was blood. CDR3 DNA sequence: TGTGCCAGCAGTTTAGATAGCGGAAACAATGAGCAGTTCTTC. Amino acids: CASSLDSGNNEQFF.